Listed here are 31 T cell receptor beta chains from one sample, sequenced in a study of shared clonotypes between healthy human individuals. TCRdb's table, derived via immunoSEQ multiplex PCR, lists solely in-frame clones and lacks some. This sample has some 980,000 clones, with around three quarters found just once. The sequencing sample was made of memory CD4+ T cells sorted from blood. The subset is: CD45RA-negative fraction. Receptors originate from a man younger than 35 in good health.

In regard to this clone: Other nucleotide sequences from this sample produce the same CDR3. The gene calls are TRBV18 and TRBJ2-6; no clear D. Germline-derived CDR1 and CDR2 are KGHSH and LQKENI. The V end lost 3 bases, the J end lost 0 bases, and 9 bases lay between the germline ends. The CDR3 is 16 residues long. CDR3 DNA: TGTGCCAGCTCACCTCAAGGCGCCTCTGGGGCCAACGTCCTGACTTTC. Translation gives CASSPQGASGANVLTF.

This chain links TRBV5-1 with TRBJ2-7; D unclear. Looked up from germline, CDR1 is SGHRS and CDR2 is YFSETQ. V was pared by 4 bases and J by 5 bases, with 16 bases between. The CDR3 has 14 residues. The CDR3 coding sequence is TGCGCCAGCAGCCCACAAGGGATTAGCCACGAGCAGTACTTC. Protein product: CASSPQGISHEQYF.

This clone was seen once. The V and J genes are TRBV6-6 and TRBJ1-3, with D possibly being TRBD1 (6 bases). CDR1 is MNHNY and CDR2 is SVGAGI in the germline V gene (reference sequence). V was pared by 8 bases and J by 4 bases, with 15 bases between. The CDR3 contains 14 residues. The CDR3 coding sequence is TGTGCCAGCTTACCGAAGACAGGAGGAAACACCATATATTTT. Its translation is CASLPKTGGNTIYF.

This clone has more than one count but fewer than ten. This CDR3 is also generated by other DNA sequences in the sample. The chain recombines TRBV30 with TRBJ1-1; no clear D gene. The CDR3 spans 11 residues. V lost 5 bases, J lost 1 base, and 5 bases lay in between. Germline CDR1 and CDR2: GTSNPN and SVGIG (reference sequence). The DNA of the CDR3 is TGTGCCTGGCGGCAGAACACTGAAGCTTTCTTT. Its protein is CAWRQNTEAFF. The entire variable domain, with the rest obtained from reference TRBV30 and TRBJ1-1, is as follows: SQTIHQWPATLVQPVGSPLSLECTVEGTSNPNLYWYRQAAGRGLQLLFYSVGIGQISSEVPQNLSASRPQDRQFILSSKKLLLSDSGFYLCAWRQNTEAFFGQGTRLTVV.

The chain employs TRBV11-2 and TRBJ2-1; 8 bases are a match to TRBD2. The CDR3 loop spans 15 amino acids. Germline loops: CDR1 SGHAT, CDR2 FQNNGV. With 7 bases clipped from V and 6 bases from J, the junction kept 11 bases outside the gene matches. In DNA form, the CDR3 reads TGTGCCAGCACCCATGCCCGGACTAGCTTCAATGAGCAGTTCTTC. Its translation is CASTHARTSFNEQFF.

The sample holds one count of this clone. J is TRBJ1-5 and V is TRBV27; 8 nucleotides line up with TRBD1. Germline V gene sequence: CDR1 MNHEY, CDR2 SMNVEV (reference sequence). This CDR3 is built from 15 residues. V trimming: 6 bases; J trimming: 1 base; junction bases outside the gene matches: 5. The CDR3 DNA reads TGTGCCAGCAGGATGGACAGGGTAAGCAATCAGCCCCAGCATTTT. It encodes CASRMDRVSNQPQHF.

CDR3 in DNA: TGTGCCAGCAGCTACGGGACTAGCGGGGGGGCCAGAGAGACCCAGTACTTC. Translated: CASSYGTSGGARETQYF. The rearrangement joins TRBV7-9 to TRBJ2-5, with 16 bases matching TRBD2. Germline-derived CDR1 and CDR2 are SEHNR and FQNEAQ (reference sequence). This CDR3 spans 17 amino acids. Unmatched junction bases numbered 6, after V lost 4 bases and J lost 4 bases.

CDR3 nucleotides: TGTGCCAGCCAGACGGTAACGGATGAGCAGTTCTTC. Residues: CASQTVTDEQFF. The genes are TRBV18 and TRBJ2-1; D is unclear. CDR3 length equals 12 residues. In germline, CDR1 is KGHSH, CDR2 LQKENI. The germline V and J ends were trimmed by 8 bases and 8 bases, with 13 bases remaining between them.

The chain employs TRBV7-2 and TRBJ1-5; no definite D call. Trimming removed 4 bases from V and 3 bases from J, with 4 bases in between. Germline-derived CDR1 and CDR2 are SGHTA and FQGNSA. This CDR3 region has 12 residues. CDR3 sequence reads: CASSSNNQPQHF. DNA of the CDR3: TGTGCCAGCAGCTCCAACAATCAGCCCCAGCATTTT. The complete variable domain, with remaining parts taken from reference TRBV7-2 and TRBJ1-5, reads GAGVSQSPSNKVTEKGKDVELRCDPISGHTALYWYRQSLGQGLEFLIYFQGNSAPDKSGLPSDRFSAERTGGSVSTLTIQRTQQEDSAVYLCASSSNNQPQHFGDGTRLSIL.

This clone appeared a few times. V and J are TRBV9 and TRBJ1-6, with a tentative D call TRBD1 (5 bases). The CDR3 totals 18 residues. The germline V and J ends were trimmed by 3 bases and 0 bases, with 16 bases remaining between them. From germline, CDR1 is SGDLS and CDR2 YYNGEE. The CDR3 bases are TGTGCCAGCAGCGCATCGACGGAGGGGAGCTCCTATAATTCACCCCTCCACTTT. Its protein is CASSASTEGSSYNSPLHF.

The chain uses TRBV6-1 and TRBJ2-2, with D possibly being TRBD2 (6 bases). V lost 8 bases to trimming and J lost 1 base, with 11 bases between them. This CDR3 has 14 residues. Germline CDR1 MNHNS, CDR2 SASEGT. In DNA, the CDR3 is TGTGCCAGCCTAAGGGAGGTGAACACCGGGGAGCTGTTTTTT. Its translation is CASLREVNTGELFF.

This chain uses TRBV5-1 with TRBJ2-1, with a tentative D call TRBD2 (6 bases). The CDR3 is 15 amino acids. The V end lost 3 bases, the J end lost 6 bases, and 16 bases lay between the germline ends. Germline-derived CDR1 and CDR2 are SGHRS and YFSETQ. CDR3 region: CASSSERRAGNEQFF. CDR3 coding DNA: TGCGCCAGCAGCTCGGAACGGAGGGCGGGCAATGAGCAGTTCTTC.

This clone was counted only a few times. J is TRBJ2-5 and V is TRBV6-5, with unresolved D. Germline CDR1 MNHEY, CDR2 SVGAGI. This CDR3 contains 15 residues. V shed 8 bases and J shed 4 bases, with 20 bases lying between them. For the CDR3, the DNA is TGTGCCAGCTCCCGAACGGGCTTCTTAAGAGAGACCCAGTACTTC. It translates to CASSRTGFLRETQYF.

On this clone: A read error may produce the germline difference seen at one junction end. V gene TRBV5-1 combines with J gene TRBJ2-1, with TRBD2 matching 14 bases. The CDR3 is 17 amino acids. From germline, CDR1 is SGHRS and CDR2 YFSETQ. CDR3 residues: CASSFGFGLAGGNEQFF. The DNA of the CDR3 is TGTGCCAGCAGCTTTGGTTTTGGACTAGCGGGGGGTAATGAGCAGTTCTTC.

The CDR3: CASSLTGQEFFYGYTF. CDR3 DNA sequence: TGTGCCAGCAGCCTGACGGGACAGGAGTTCTTCTATGGCTACACCTTC. The chain couples TRBV6-6 to TRBJ1-2, with 8 positions matching TRBD1. The CDR3 sequence is 16 residues long. From germline, CDR1 is MNHNY and CDR2 SVGAGI (reference sequence). V was pared by 6 bases and J by 4 bases, with 13 bases of the junction left unmatched.

V is TRBV10-3 and J is TRBJ2-1; TRBD2 aligns across 7 bases. With 2 bases clipped from V and 10 bases from J, the junction kept 14 bases outside the gene matches. This CDR3 spans 16 amino acids. Germline CDR1 reads ENHRY; CDR2 reads SYGVKD. The CDR3 region is CAISEGAGGSVEEQFF. In DNA, the CDR3 is TGTGCCATCAGTGAGGGGGCGGGCGGGAGTGTAGAGGAGCAGTTCTTC.

The V gene is TRBV7-2, the J gene TRBJ1-6, with D possibly matching TRBD1 (5 bases). V shed 4 bases and J shed 4 bases, with 8 bases lying between them. Germline CDR1 is SGHTA and CDR2 is FQGNSA. CDR3 length: 14 residues. CDR3 coding DNA: TGTGCCAGCAGCTCCGGGGGTTATAATTCACCCCTCCACTTT. Protein sequence: CASSSGGYNSPLHF.

The genes are TRBV19 and TRBJ2-7, with D perhaps matching TRBD1 (5 bases). CDR3 size: 16 residues. The V end lost 3 bases, the J end lost 1 base, and 16 bases lay between the germline ends. Germline V gives CDR1 LNHDA, CDR2 SQIVND (reference sequence). The DNA of the CDR3 is TGTGCCAGTAGTATTGGACCCGACAGTGTATCCTACGAGCAGTACTTC. Residues: CASSIGPDSVSYEQYF.

This clone was recorded only once. The J gene is TRBJ1-6, the V gene TRBV7-3; D unresolved. Germline CDR1 reads SGHTA; CDR2 reads FQGTGA. The CDR3 is 12 amino acids. The V and J ends lost 5 bases and 10 bases respectively, with 9 bases between them. Here the CDR3 DNA reads TGTGCCAGCAGCCCCCCTTGGTCACCCCTCCACTTT. This gives the protein CASSPPWSPLHF.

This chain joins TRBV27 and TRBJ2-7, with 9 bases aligning to TRBD2. This CDR3 is 15 amino acids long. Germline CDR1 MNHEY, CDR2 SMNVEV (reference sequence). Losses at the gene ends were 4 bases for V and 2 bases for J; bases not matched to a gene: 6. CDR3 DNA sequence: TGTGCCAGCAGTTGGGCTAAGCGGGGGGCCTACGAGCAGTACTTC. Residues: CASSWAKRGAYEQYF.

In the case of this clone: This CDR3 is also generated by other DNA sequences in the sample. V usage is TRBV7-8 and J usage is TRBJ1-1; 10 bases line up with TRBD1. Per the germline V gene, CDR1 is SGHVS and CDR2 is FQNEAQ. V was clipped by 3 bases and J by 4 bases; unmatched bases: 2. The CDR3 consists of 14 residues. The CDR3 region has the DNA TGTGCCAGCAGCTTCGGACAGGGGGGCACTGAAGCTTTCTTT. Translating it yields CASSFGQGGTEAFF.

The rearrangement uses TRBV6-6 and TRBJ2-6; D gene ambiguous. Trimming pared 6 bases from V and 2 bases from J, leaving 8 bases between. Germline V gene lookup returns CDR1 MNHNY and CDR2 SVGAGI (reference sequence). The CDR3 contains 14 residues. The CDR3 here is CASSLTTGANVLTF. The CDR3 nucleotides are TGTGCCAGCAGCCTTACTACTGGGGCCAACGTCCTGACTTTC.

This chain links TRBV2 with TRBJ2-5, with 16 bases lining up with TRBD2. CDR1 SNHLY and CDR2 FYNNEI come from the germline V gene. CDR3 size: 15 residues. Unmatched junction bases numbered 4, after V lost 7 bases and J lost 5 bases. The CDR3 DNA reads as TGTGCCAGCATGACGGGACTAGCGGGGGGGGAGACCCAGTACTTC. This sequence encodes CASMTGLAGGETQYF.

The chain joins TRBV12-5 to TRBJ2-1; D might be TRBD1 (6 bases). The V end was cut by 6 bases, the J end by 8 bases, with 14 bases between. The CDR3 consists of 13 residues. Germline CDR1 LGHNT, CDR2 FRNRAP. The CDR3 spells CASGKTGMHEQFF. In DNA form, the CDR3 reads TGTGCTAGTGGAAAGACAGGCATGCATGAGCAGTTCTTC.

This clone was found a few times. The rearrangement joins TRBV11-2 to TRBJ2-1; TRBD1 might be the D (5 bases). The CDR3 runs 14 residues. Trimming took 5 bases from V and 10 from J, leaving 18 bases between them. Germline V lookup: CDR1 SGHAT, CDR2 FQNNGV. The CDR3 loop reads CASSPRQGVGEQFF. As DNA, the CDR3 is TGTGCCAGCAGCCCTAGGCAAGGGGTCGGGGAGCAGTTCTTC.

This clone was observed a few times. Other DNA sequences within the sample encode an identical CDR3. J is TRBJ2-6 and V is TRBV4-3; D not resolved. The CDR3 extends over 15 amino acids. V dropped 0 bases and J dropped 0 bases, with 3 bases sitting between them. CDR1 and CDR2 from the germline V gene are LGHNA and YSLEER. The CDR3 DNA follows: TGCGCCAGCAGCCAAGAGTACTCTGGGGCCAACGTCCTGACTTTC. It is translated as CASSQEYSGANVLTF.

Notes on this clone: This sequence may be a read error, since a much larger clone differs from it by one base. The rearrangement joins TRBV6-5 to TRBJ2-3; D is ambiguous. The V gene lost 2 bases and the J gene lost 1 base, with 1 base spanning the gap. Germline V lookup: CDR1 MNHEY, CDR2 SVGAGI. The CDR3 runs to 12 residues. The CDR3 DNA reads TGTGCCAGCAGTTACGGCACAGATACGCAGTATTTT. Its translation is CASSYGTDTQYF.

This sequence joins TRBV5-1 and TRBJ2-5; D possibly matches TRBD1 or TRBD2 (5 bases each). The germline V and J ends were trimmed by 3 bases and 5 bases, with 20 bases remaining between them. Germline CDR1 is SGHRS and CDR2 is YFSETQ. This CDR3 contains 16 residues. CDR3 sequence (DNA): TGCGCCAGCAGCTGGGGACCGCTAGCTACCGGGGAGACCCAGTACTTC. This encodes CASSWGPLATGETQYF.

The chain couples TRBV2 to TRBJ1-5; D gene ambiguous. CDR3 length: 15 residues. With 8 bases removed from V and 3 bases from J, the gap between germline ends came to 17 bases. Germline CDR1 SNHLY, CDR2 FYNNEI. CDR3 sequence reads: CASGGTGQVNQPQHF. The DNA for the CDR3 is TGTGCCAGCGGAGGAACCGGGCAAGTCAATCAGCCCCAGCATTTT.

The chain has TRBV25-1 and TRBJ2-5; D is unresolved. Trimming pared 3 bases from V and 2 bases from J, leaving 13 bases between. This CDR3 region has 15 residues. Germline V CDR1 and CDR2: MGHDK, SYGVNS. The CDR3 loop is CASSDPLTPQETQYF. The CDR3 coding sequence is TGTGCCAGCAGTGATCCGCTAACCCCTCAAGAGACCCAGTACTTC.

The V call is TRBV18, the J call TRBJ2-5, with 9 bases that match TRBD1. The length of the CDR3 is 16 residues. Trimming took 5 bases from V and 0 from J; bases not matched to a gene: 7. CDR1 KGHSH and CDR2 LQKENI come from the germline V gene. This CDR3 reads CASSTGQGGNQETQYF. Written as DNA, the CDR3 is TGTGCCAGCTCAACGGGACAGGGAGGGAACCAAGAGACCCAGTACTTC.